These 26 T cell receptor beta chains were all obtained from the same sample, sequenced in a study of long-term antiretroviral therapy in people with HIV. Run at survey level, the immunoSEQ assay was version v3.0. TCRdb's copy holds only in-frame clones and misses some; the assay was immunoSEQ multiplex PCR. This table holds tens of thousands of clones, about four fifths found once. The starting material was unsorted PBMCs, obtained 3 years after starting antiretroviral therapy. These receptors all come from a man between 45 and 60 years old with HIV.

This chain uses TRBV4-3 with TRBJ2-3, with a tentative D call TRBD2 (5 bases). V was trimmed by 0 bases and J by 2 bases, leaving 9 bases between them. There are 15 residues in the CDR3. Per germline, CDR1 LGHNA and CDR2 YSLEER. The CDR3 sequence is CASSQDLAPTDTQYF. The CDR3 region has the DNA TGCGCCAGCAGCCAAGATCTAGCCCCCACAGATACGCAGTATTTT.

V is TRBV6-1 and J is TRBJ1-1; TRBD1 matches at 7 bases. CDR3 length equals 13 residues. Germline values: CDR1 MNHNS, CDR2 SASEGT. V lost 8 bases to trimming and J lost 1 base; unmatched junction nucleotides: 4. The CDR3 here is CASDKGANTEAFF. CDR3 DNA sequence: TGTGCCAGCGACAAGGGGGCGAACACTGAAGCTTTCTTT.

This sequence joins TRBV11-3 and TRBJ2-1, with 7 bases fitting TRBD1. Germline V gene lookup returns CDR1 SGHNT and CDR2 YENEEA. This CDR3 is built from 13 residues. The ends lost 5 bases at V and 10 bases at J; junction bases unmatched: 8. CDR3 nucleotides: TGTGCCAGCAGCGGGGACAGCGAGGGGGAGCAGTTCTTC. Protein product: CASSGDSEGEQFF.

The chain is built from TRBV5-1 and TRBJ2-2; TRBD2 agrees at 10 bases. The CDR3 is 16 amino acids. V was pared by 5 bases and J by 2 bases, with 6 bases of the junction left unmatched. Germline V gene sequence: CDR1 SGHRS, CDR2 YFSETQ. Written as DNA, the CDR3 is TGCGCCAGCAGAAAAATAGCGGGGGGAAACACCGGGGAGCTGTTTTTT. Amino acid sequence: CASRKIAGGNTGELFF.

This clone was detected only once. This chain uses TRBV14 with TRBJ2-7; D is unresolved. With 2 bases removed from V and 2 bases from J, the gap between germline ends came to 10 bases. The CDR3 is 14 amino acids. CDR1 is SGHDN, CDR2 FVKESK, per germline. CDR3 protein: CASSQMGKTYEQYF. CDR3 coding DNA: TGTGCCAGCAGCCAAATGGGGAAGACCTACGAGCAGTACTTC.

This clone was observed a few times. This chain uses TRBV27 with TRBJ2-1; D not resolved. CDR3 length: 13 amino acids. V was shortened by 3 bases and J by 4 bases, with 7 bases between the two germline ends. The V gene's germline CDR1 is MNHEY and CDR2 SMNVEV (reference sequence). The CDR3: CASSLMPYNEQFF. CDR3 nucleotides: TGTGCCAGCAGTTTGATGCCTTACAATGAGCAGTTCTTC.

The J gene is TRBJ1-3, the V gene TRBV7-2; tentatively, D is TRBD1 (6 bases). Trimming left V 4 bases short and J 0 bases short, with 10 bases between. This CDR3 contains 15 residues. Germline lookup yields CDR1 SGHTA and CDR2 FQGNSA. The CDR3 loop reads CASSSRTVSGNTIYF. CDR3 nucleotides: TGTGCCAGCAGCTCCCGGACAGTCTCTGGAAACACCATATATTTT.

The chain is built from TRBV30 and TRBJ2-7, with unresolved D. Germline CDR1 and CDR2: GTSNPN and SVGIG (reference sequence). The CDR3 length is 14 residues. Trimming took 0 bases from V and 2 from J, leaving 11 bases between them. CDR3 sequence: CAWSVLSRPYEQYF. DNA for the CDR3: TGTGCCTGGAGTGTACTATCCAGGCCCTACGAGCAGTACTTC.

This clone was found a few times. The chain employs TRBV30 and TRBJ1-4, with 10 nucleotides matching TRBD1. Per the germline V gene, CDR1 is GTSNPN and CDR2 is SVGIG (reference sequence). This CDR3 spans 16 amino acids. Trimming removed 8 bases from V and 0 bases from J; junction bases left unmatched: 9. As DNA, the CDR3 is TGTGCCGGGGGACAGGGGTCCTTTGCAACTAATGAAAAACTGTTTTTT. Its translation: CAGGQGSFATNEKLFF.

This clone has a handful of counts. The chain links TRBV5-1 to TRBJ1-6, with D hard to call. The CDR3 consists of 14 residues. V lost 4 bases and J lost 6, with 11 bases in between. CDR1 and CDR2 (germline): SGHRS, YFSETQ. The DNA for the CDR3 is TGCGCCAGCAGCCTGGAGCAGTCTAATTCACCCCTCCACTTT. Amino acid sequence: CASSLEQSNSPLHF.

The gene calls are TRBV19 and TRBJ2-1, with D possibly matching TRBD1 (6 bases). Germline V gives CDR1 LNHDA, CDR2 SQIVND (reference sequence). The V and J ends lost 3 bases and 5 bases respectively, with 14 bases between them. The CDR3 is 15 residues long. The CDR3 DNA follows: TGTGCCAGTAGTATCCGAGGACAGATTAACAATGAGCAGTTCTTC. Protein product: CASSIRGQINNEQFF.

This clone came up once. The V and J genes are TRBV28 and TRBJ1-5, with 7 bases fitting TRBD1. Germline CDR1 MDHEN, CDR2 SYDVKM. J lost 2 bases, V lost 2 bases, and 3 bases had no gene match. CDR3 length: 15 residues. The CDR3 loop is CASSLKGAGNQPQHF. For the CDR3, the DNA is TGTGCCAGCAGTTTAAAGGGGGCAGGCAATCAGCCCCAGCATTTT.

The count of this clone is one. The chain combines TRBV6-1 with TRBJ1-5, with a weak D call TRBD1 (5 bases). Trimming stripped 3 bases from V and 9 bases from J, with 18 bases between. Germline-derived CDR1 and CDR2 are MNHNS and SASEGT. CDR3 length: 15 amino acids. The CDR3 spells CASSDQSALRGPQHF. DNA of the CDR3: TGTGCCAGCAGTGATCAGTCAGCCTTAAGGGGGCCCCAGCATTTT.

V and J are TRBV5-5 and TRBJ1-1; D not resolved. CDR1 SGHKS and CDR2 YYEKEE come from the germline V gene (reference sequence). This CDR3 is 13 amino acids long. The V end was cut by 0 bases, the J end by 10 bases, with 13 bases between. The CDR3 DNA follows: TGTGCCAGCAGCTTGGGGTCCCTGTCACCAGCTTTCTTT. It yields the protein CASSLGSLSPAFF.

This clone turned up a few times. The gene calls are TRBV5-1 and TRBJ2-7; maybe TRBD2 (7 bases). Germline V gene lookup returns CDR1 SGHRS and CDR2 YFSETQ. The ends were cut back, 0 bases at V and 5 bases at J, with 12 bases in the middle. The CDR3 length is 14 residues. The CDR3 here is CASSLGQAGDEQYF. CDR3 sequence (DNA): TGCGCCAGCAGCTTGGGACAGGCGGGAGACGAGCAGTACTTC.

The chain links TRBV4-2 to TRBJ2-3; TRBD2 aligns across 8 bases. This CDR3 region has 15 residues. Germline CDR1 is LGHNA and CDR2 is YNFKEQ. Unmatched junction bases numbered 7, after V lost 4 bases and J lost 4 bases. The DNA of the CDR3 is TGTGCCAGCAGCCTTCGGGGGGGGAGGGCAGATACGCAGTATTTT. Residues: CASSLRGGRADTQYF.

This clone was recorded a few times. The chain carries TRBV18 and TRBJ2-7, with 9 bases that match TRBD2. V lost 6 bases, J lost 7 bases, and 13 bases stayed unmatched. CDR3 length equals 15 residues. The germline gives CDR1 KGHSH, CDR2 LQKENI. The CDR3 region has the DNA TGTGCCAGCTCCCCTTCTAGCGGGGCCCTTCGGGAGCAGTACTTC. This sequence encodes CASSPSSGALREQYF.

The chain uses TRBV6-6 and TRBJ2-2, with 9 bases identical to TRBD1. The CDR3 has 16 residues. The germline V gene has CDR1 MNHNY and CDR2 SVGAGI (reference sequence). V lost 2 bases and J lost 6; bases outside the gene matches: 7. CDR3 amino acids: CASSYRTGVLAGELFF. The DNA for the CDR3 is TGTGCCAGCAGTTACCGGACAGGGGTGTTGGCCGGGGAGCTGTTTTTT.

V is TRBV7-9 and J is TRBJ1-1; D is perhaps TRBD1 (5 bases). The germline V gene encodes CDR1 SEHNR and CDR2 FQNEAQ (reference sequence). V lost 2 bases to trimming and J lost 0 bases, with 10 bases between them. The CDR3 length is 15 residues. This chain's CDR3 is CASSLFVTVNTEAFF. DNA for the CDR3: TGTGCCAGCAGCTTATTCGTGACAGTGAACACTGAAGCTTTCTTT. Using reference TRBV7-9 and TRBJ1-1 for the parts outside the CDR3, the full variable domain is DTGVSQNPRHKITKRGQNVTFRCDPISEHNRLYWYRQTLGQGPEFLTYFQNEAQLEKSRLLSDRFSAERPKGSFSTLEIQRTEQGDSAMYLCASSLFVTVNTEAFFGQGTRLTVV.

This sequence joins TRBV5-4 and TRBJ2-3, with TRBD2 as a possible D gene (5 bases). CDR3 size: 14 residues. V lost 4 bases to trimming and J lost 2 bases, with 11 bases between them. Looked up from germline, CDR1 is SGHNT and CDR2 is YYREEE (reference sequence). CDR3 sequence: CASSLRTDTDTQYF. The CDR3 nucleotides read TGTGCCAGCAGCCTGAGGACTGACACAGATACGCAGTATTTT.

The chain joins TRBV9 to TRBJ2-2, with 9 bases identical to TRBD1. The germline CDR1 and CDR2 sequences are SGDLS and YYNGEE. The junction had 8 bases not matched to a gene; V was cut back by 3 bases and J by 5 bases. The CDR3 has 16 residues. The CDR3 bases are TGTGCCAGCAGCGGAGACAGGGGGAGAGGAACCGGGGAGCTGTTTTTT. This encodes CASSGDRGRGTGELFF.

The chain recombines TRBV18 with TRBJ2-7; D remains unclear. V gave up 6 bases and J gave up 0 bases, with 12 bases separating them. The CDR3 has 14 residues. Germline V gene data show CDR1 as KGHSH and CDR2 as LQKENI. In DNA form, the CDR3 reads TGTGCCAGCTCCGCCGGGTTCATCTCCTACGAGCAGTACTTC. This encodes CASSAGFISYEQYF.

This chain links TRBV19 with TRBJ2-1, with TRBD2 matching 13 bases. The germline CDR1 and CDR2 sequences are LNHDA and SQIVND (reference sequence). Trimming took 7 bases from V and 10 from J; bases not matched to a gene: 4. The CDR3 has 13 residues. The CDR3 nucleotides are TGTGCCAGTACCGGACTAGCGGGGGAAGAGCAGTTCTTC. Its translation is CASTGLAGEEQFF.

The CDR3: CASSPQVSNYGYTF. CDR3 bases: TGTGCCAGCAGCCCACAGGTCTCTAACTATGGCTACACCTTC. The rearrangement links TRBV7-2 to TRBJ1-2; D possibly corresponds to TRBD1 (5 bases). Trimming shortened V by 5 bases and J by 0 bases, and 10 bases separated the two germline ends. Germline V gene data show CDR1 as SGHTA and CDR2 as FQGNSA. The CDR3 is 14 amino acids.

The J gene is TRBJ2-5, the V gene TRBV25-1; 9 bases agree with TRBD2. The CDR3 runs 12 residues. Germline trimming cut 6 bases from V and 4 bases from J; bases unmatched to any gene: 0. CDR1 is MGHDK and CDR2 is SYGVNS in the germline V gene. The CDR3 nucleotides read TGTGCCAGCAGGCGGGAGGGAGAGACCCAGTACTTC. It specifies CASRREGETQYF.

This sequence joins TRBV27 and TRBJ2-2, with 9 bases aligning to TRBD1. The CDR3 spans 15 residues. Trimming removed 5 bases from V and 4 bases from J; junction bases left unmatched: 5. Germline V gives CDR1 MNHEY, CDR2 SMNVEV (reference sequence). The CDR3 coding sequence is TGTGCCAGCAGTATCGGACAGGGGAGCACCGGGGAGCTGTTTTTT. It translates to CASSIGQGSTGELFF.